The 20 T cell receptor beta chains listed next were all sequenced from one sample in a study of cytomegalovirus exposure and HLA in healthy donors. PCR employed 60 Vbeta and 13 Jbeta primers. The repertoire was sequenced with immunoSEQ multiplex PCR; TCRdb's copy has only in-frame clones and lacks some. Of about 180,000 clones in the sample, around three quarters were seen once. Sequencing used PBMCs. These receptors were collected from a woman in her thirties in good health and CMV-seronegative.

This rearrangement joins TRBV18 to TRBJ1-4; 7 nucleotides match TRBD1. Germline V gene lookup returns CDR1 KGHSH and CDR2 LQKENI. V lost 1 base and J lost 8; bases outside the gene matches: 7. The CDR3 sequence is 15 residues long. CDR3 sequence (DNA): TGTGCCAGCTCACCACGGCAGGGGGAGAGGGAAAAACTGTTTTTT. Translation gives CASSPRQGEREKLFF. Complete variable domain (other parts from reference TRBV18 and TRBJ1-4): NAGVMQNPRHLVRRRGQEARLRCSPMKGHSHVYWYRQLPEEGLKFMVYLQKENIIDESGMPKERFSAEFPKEGPSILRIQQVVRGDSAAYFCASSPRQGEREKLFFGSGTQLSVL.

This clone has just a few counts. This chain joins TRBV5-1 and TRBJ2-3, with D possibly TRBD2 on 7 matching bases. From germline, CDR1 is SGHRS and CDR2 YFSETQ. This CDR3 region has 20 residues. V lost 3 bases and J lost 2, with 28 bases in between. This chain's CDR3 is CASSWTRGGVAGAVTDTQYF. CDR3 DNA sequence: TGCGCCAGCAGCTGGACTAGAGGGGGTGTGGCAGGAGCGGTCACAGATACGCAGTATTTT.

This clone turned up a few times. V gene TRBV4-2 combines with J gene TRBJ2-3; D is unclear. The CDR3 consists of 14 residues. The germline gives CDR1 LGHNA, CDR2 YNFKEQ. V shed 1 base and J shed 0 bases, with 5 bases lying between them. CDR3 sequence reads: CASSQALSTDTQYF. In nucleotides, the CDR3 is TGTGCCAGCAGCCAAGCTCTCAGCACAGATACGCAGTATTTT.

The chain employs TRBV5-6 and TRBJ1-5, with 8 nucleotides matching TRBD1. The J segment lost 6 bases and the V segment lost 1 base, leaving 9 bases of the junction unmatched. CDR3 size: 16 residues. CDR1 and CDR2 from the germline V gene are SGHDT and YYEEEE. The CDR3 spells CASSLWGTGRGQPQHF. The DNA of the CDR3 is TGTGCCAGCAGCTTGTGGGGGACAGGTCGAGGTCAGCCCCAGCATTTT. Based on the CDR3 plus reference TRBV5-6 and TRBJ1-5, the full variable domain is DAGVTQSPTHLIKTRGQQVTLRCSPKSGHDTVSWYQQALGQGPQFIFQYYEEEERQRGNFPDRFSGHQFPNYSSELNVNALLLGDSALYLCASSLWGTGRGQPQHFGDGTRLSIL.

This clone has only a few counts. The rearrangement links TRBV6-1 to TRBJ1-1, with D uncertain. The CDR3 length is 13 residues. V dropped 7 bases and J dropped 6 bases, with 15 bases sitting between them. Germline CDR1 is MNHNS and CDR2 is SASEGT. As DNA, the CDR3 is TGTGCCAGCATTCCCCCAGCCGGGGCTGAAGCTTTCTTT. Amino acids: CASIPPAGAEAFF.

The rearrangement joins TRBV7-9 to TRBJ1-3; unclear D gene. CDR1 is SEHNR and CDR2 is FQNEAQ in the germline V gene (reference sequence). V was cut by 5 bases and J by 3 bases, with 14 bases left in between. CDR3 length: 15 amino acids. The CDR3 loop is CASSPAAGSGNTIYF. DNA for the CDR3: TGTGCCAGCAGCCCCGCCGCCGGGAGTGGAAACACCATATATTTT.

The chain joins TRBV7-2 to TRBJ1-1; no clear D gene. Germline CDR1 SGHTA, CDR2 FQGNSA. V was cut by 3 bases and J by 4 bases, with 9 bases left in between. This CDR3 has 13 amino acids. The CDR3 spells CASSFTFGTEAFF. In DNA, the CDR3 is TGTGCCAGCAGCTTCACGTTCGGCACTGAAGCTTTCTTT.

As DNA, the CDR3 is TGTGCCTGGAGATGGCACGAGCAGTACTTC. It translates to CAWRWHEQYF. The rearrangement joins TRBV30 to TRBJ2-7, with D unresolved. CDR1 and CDR2 (germline): GTSNPN, SVGIG (reference sequence). The ends were cut back, 3 bases at V and 5 bases at J, with 5 bases in the middle. There are 10 residues in the CDR3.

The rearrangement links TRBV19 to TRBJ1-4; D possibly corresponds to TRBD1 (5 bases). This CDR3 spans 15 amino acids. Germline CDR1 and CDR2: LNHDA and SQIVND (reference sequence). Trimming stripped 4 bases from V and 8 bases from J, with 17 bases between. CDR3 DNA sequence: TGTGCCAGTAGTAATTCCGGGGGAGCCTTAGAAAAACTGTTTTTT. Its protein product is CASSNSGGALEKLFF.

J is TRBJ1-2 and V is TRBV6-5, with 7 bases aligning to TRBD1. V trimming: 6 bases; J trimming: 8 bases; junction bases outside the gene matches: 12. There are 14 residues in the CDR3. From germline, CDR1 is MNHEY and CDR2 SVGAGI. Here the CDR3 DNA reads TGTGCCAGCAGGGCACTTACAGGGGAAATAGGCTACACCTTC. This codes for CASRALTGEIGYTF.

This chain uses TRBV6-6 with TRBJ2-7; 8 nucleotides agree with TRBD1. Germline V gene sequence: CDR1 MNHNY, CDR2 SVGAGI (reference sequence). This CDR3 has 16 residues. The trim removed 1 base at V and 4 bases at J, leaving 9 bases unmatched. CDR3 sequence reads: CASSYLSGQGAYEQYF. The CDR3 nucleotides read TGTGCCAGCAGTTACTTATCTGGGCAGGGGGCGTACGAGCAGTACTTC.

CDR3 in amino acids: CASSPWGMHGSGDYGYTF. The CDR3, as DNA: TGTGCCAGCAGCCCGTGGGGCATGCACGGGAGCGGGGACTATGGCTACACCTTC. The chain recombines TRBV5-6 with TRBJ1-2; D is perhaps TRBD1 (5 bases). Germline-derived CDR1 and CDR2 are SGHDT and YYEEEE. The CDR3 is made up of 18 amino acids. Trimming took off 4 bases at V and 3 bases at J, with 25 bases between the two ends. Filled out from reference TRBV5-6 and TRBJ1-2, the complete variable domain reads DAGVTQSPTHLIKTRGQQVTLRCSPKSGHDTVSWYQQALGQGPQFIFQYYEEEERQRGNFPDRFSGHQFPNYSSELNVNALLLGDSALYLCASSPWGMHGSGDYGYTFGSGTRLTVV.

This clone was seen a handful of times. The chain employs TRBV6-6 and TRBJ1-6; D is possibly TRBD1 (5 bases). Trimming left V 2 bases short and J 7 bases short, with 15 bases between. This CDR3 is 16 amino acids long. Germline CDR1 is MNHNY and CDR2 is SVGAGI (reference sequence). CDR3 bases: TGTGCCAGCAGTTACCCTGAGGGGAGGGGAAATTCACCCCTCCACTTT. This translates into CASSYPEGRGNSPLHF.

The V and J genes are TRBV2 and TRBJ2-5; a weak D match, TRBD2 (6 bases). Germline V gives CDR1 SNHLY, CDR2 FYNNEI. Trimming shortened V by 5 bases and J by 5 bases, and 18 bases separated the two germline ends. The CDR3 loop spans 15 amino acids. The CDR3 DNA follows: TGTGCCAGCAGTTTCACGGGAGAATTAGATGAGACCCAGTACTTC. Protein: CASSFTGELDETQYF.

The chain couples TRBV4-3 to TRBJ2-6; D gene uncertain. This CDR3 comprises 15 residues. CDR1 and CDR2 (germline): LGHNA, YSLEER. V was trimmed by 0 bases and J by 2 bases, leaving 5 bases between them. The CDR3 reads CASSQDSPGANVLTF. The CDR3 DNA follows: TGCGCCAGCAGCCAAGATAGTCCTGGGGCCAACGTCCTGACTTTC.

In its sample, this clone was seen a few times. The CDR3 region has the DNA TGTGCCAGCAGCTTAAAAATGGGGGGACCAAACACTGAAGCTTTCTTT. Protein: CASSLKMGGPNTEAFF. This chain joins TRBV11-3 and TRBJ1-1, with D perhaps matching TRBD1 (5 bases). This CDR3 contains 16 residues. V dropped 2 bases and J dropped 2 bases, with 15 bases sitting between them. In germline, CDR1 is SGHNT, CDR2 YENEEA. Using reference TRBV11-3 and TRBJ1-1 for the parts outside the CDR3, the full variable domain is EAGVVQSPRYKIIEKKQPVAFWCNPISGHNTLYWYLQNLGQGPELLIRYENEEAVDDSQLPKDRFSAERLKGVDSTLKIQPAELGDSAVYLCASSLKMGGPNTEAFFGQGTRLTVV.

J is TRBJ1-2 and V is TRBV4-1; 7 bases map to TRBD1. The V gene's germline CDR1 is MGHRA and CDR2 YSYEKL. The ends lost 0 bases at V and 10 bases at J; junction bases unmatched: 8. The CDR3 extends over 14 amino acids. CDR3 sequence reads: CASSQDGQESAYTF. The DNA of the CDR3 is TGCGCCAGCAGCCAAGATGGACAGGAGTCTGCCTACACCTTC.

The chain combines TRBV5-1 with TRBJ1-1, with no clear D. The CDR3 sequence is 14 residues long. From germline, CDR1 is SGHRS and CDR2 YFSETQ. V lost 0 bases, J lost 0 bases, and 6 bases lay in between. The CDR3, as DNA: TGCGCCAGCAGCTTGGGACACATGAACACTGAAGCTTTCTTT. It yields the protein CASSLGHMNTEAFF.

The gene calls are TRBV6-5 and TRBJ1-2, with 7 positions matching TRBD1. The CDR3 runs to 11 residues. With 5 bases clipped from V and 12 bases from J, the junction kept 6 bases outside the gene matches. Germline V gene sequence: CDR1 MNHEY, CDR2 SVGAGI. Here the CDR3 reads CASSAGGRHTF. In DNA, the CDR3 is TGTGCCAGCAGTGCAGGGGGTAGGCACACCTTC.

This sequence joins TRBV2 and TRBJ2-5, with 7 bases matching TRBD1. This CDR3 comprises 14 residues. V was clipped by 6 bases and J by 2 bases; unmatched bases: 6. The V gene's germline CDR1 is SNHLY and CDR2 FYNNEI. This CDR3 reads CASRYRGAQETQYF. CDR3 in DNA: TGTGCCAGCAGGTACAGGGGCGCTCAAGAGACCCAGTACTTC. Variable domain in full (rest from reference TRBV2 and TRBJ2-5): EPEVTQTPSHQVTQMGQEVILRCVPISNHLYFYWYRQILGQKVEFLVSFYNNEISEKSEIFDDQFSVERPDGSNFTLKIRSTKLEDSAMYFCASRYRGAQETQYFGPGTRLLVL.